This T cell receptor beta chain comes out of a study of blood T cell repertoires in COVID-19. Study context: Collection of acute and convalescent COVID-19 samples took place in the United States, Italy and Spain. Sample material is recorded as cDNA or gDNA derived from T cells, B-cell-depleted T cells, or PBMCs.

The V gene lost 2 bases and the J gene lost 1 base, with 8 bases spanning the gap. The CDR3 sequence is 14 residues long. CDR1 is SGHAT, CDR2 FQNNGV, per germline. Recovered Cohort 3 donors showed two negative PCRs, clearance, or symptom resolution. The authors' processing: Amplification from reference gene primers served as the basis for estimated nucleated cell counts. The data were produced by immunoSEQ multiplex PCR, yet TCRdb's version contains in-frame clones alone and is incomplete. V and J calls and clone size are those listed in that table; D and trimming were worked out from the DNA. Seen here are 250,000 to 350,000 clones, more than 70% observed once, and the top ten hold roughly 5%.

The specimen was PBMCs or T cells enriched from blood (not recorded which). The sequence was collected from a woman aged 25 to 45 who had recovered from COVID-19. V and J are TRBV11-2 and TRBJ1-1; D is undetermined. The CDR3 loop reads CASSLQEWNTEAFF. DNA of the CDR3: TGTGCCAGCAGCTTACAGGAATGGAACACTGAAGCTTTCTTT.